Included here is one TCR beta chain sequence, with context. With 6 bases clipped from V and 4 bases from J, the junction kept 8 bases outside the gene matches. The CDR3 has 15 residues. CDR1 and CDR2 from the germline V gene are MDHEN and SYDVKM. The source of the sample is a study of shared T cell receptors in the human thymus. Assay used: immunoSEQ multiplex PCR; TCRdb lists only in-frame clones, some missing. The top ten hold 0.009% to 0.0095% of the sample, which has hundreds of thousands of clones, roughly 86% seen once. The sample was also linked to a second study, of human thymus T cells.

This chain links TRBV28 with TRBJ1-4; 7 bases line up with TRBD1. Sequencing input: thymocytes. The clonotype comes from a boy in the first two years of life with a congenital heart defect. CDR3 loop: CASSPPTGDNEKLFF. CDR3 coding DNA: TGTGCCAGCAGCCCCCCCACAGGGGATAATGAAAAACTGTTTTTT. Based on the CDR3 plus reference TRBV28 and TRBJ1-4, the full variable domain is DVKVTQSSRYLVKRTGEKVFLECVQDMDHENMFWYRQDPGLGLRLIYFSYDVKMKEKGDIPEGYSVSREKKERFSLILESASTNQTSMYLCASSPPTGDNEKLFFGSGTQLSVL.